Presented here are 30 T cell receptor beta chains from one specimen sequenced in a study of blood T cell repertoires in COVID-19. Measured with immunoSEQ multiplex PCR; TCRdb has only the in-frame clones, and not every one. This table has some 64,000 clones, 88% appearing once. The sample comprised peripheral blood. Receptors originate from a man between 65 and 85 years old with acute or convalescent COVID-19.

The chain links TRBV7-9 to TRBJ2-7, with 10 positions matching TRBD1. The CDR3 is made up of 14 amino acids. The germline CDR1 and CDR2 sequences are SEHNR and FQNEAQ (reference sequence). Trimming took 5 bases from V and 5 from J; bases not matched to a gene: 6. The CDR3 spells CASSPWDRGNEQYF. Written as DNA, the CDR3 is TGTGCCAGCAGCCCGTGGGACAGGGGTAACGAGCAGTACTTC.

The J gene is TRBJ2-5, the V gene TRBV18; 8 bases map to TRBD2. From germline, CDR1 is KGHSH and CDR2 LQKENI. CDR3 length equals 16 residues. V dropped 3 bases and J dropped 5; count of bases not matched to a gene: 11. The CDR3 coding sequence is TGTGCCAGCTCACCCCGGACGGGGGGGCCCTGGGAGACCCAGTACTTC. Translation gives CASSPRTGGPWETQYF.

The chain recombines TRBV27 with TRBJ1-2, with TRBD1 identical over 9 bases. Germline V gene data show CDR1 as MNHEY and CDR2 as SMNVEV (reference sequence). Germline trimming cut 3 bases from V and 5 bases from J; bases unmatched to any gene: 7. This CDR3 is 15 amino acids long. CDR3 nucleotides: TGTGCCAGCAGTTTCACCCGGACAGGGGAATATGGCTACACCTTC. Protein: CASSFTRTGEYGYTF.

The rearrangement uses TRBV19 and TRBJ2-3; maybe TRBD1 (5 bases). The CDR3 has 12 residues. Germline CDR1 LNHDA, CDR2 SQIVND (reference sequence). V was pared by 3 bases and J by 9 bases, with 10 bases between. CDR3 bases: TGTGCCAGTAGTATCAGGGTTGGAACGCAGTATTTT. This codes for CASSIRVGTQYF.

The V gene is TRBV11-2, the J gene TRBJ2-1, with 10 bases matching TRBD1. The V gene end was trimmed by 3 bases and the J gene end by 6 bases; junction bases not matched to a gene: 5. The germline V gene encodes CDR1 SGHAT and CDR2 FQNNGV. This CDR3 is built from 15 residues. The CDR3 nucleotides read TGTGCCAGCAGCTTCCGGGACAGGGGTGGCAATGAGCAGTTCTTC. It codes for CASSFRDRGGNEQFF.

The chain is built from TRBV9 and TRBJ2-5; 7 bases align to TRBD2. CDR3 length equals 16 residues. Germline CDR1 and CDR2: SGDLS and YYNGEE. The J segment lost 5 bases and the V segment lost 4 bases, leaving 14 bases of the junction unmatched. In DNA form, the CDR3 reads TGTGCCAGCAGCCCTCCGCCCGGCGGGGGTTGGGAGACCCAGTACTTC. This sequence encodes CASSPPPGGGWETQYF.

This clone has a handful of counts. This chain links TRBV5-1 with TRBJ2-5; the match to TRBD2 covers 7 bases. The ends lost 1 base at V and 2 bases at J; junction bases unmatched: 8. The germline V gene has CDR1 SGHRS and CDR2 YFSETQ. CDR3 length: 16 residues. This chain's CDR3 is CASSLSGVGRQETQYF. The CDR3 bases are TGCGCCAGCAGCTTGAGCGGGGTTGGAAGACAAGAGACCCAGTACTTC.

Judged by abundance, this clone is medium-sized. Other nucleotide sequences in the sample specify the same CDR3. V and J are TRBV6-2 or TRBV6-3 and TRBJ2-7; TRBD1 matches at 8 bases. CDR1 and CDR2 (germline): MNHEY, SVGEGT. V trimming: 0 bases; J trimming: 7 bases; junction bases outside the gene matches: 5. The CDR3 is 14 residues long. The DNA for the CDR3 is TGTGCCAGCAGTTACTCGGGGACAGGATTAGAGCAGTACTTC. It codes for CASSYSGTGLEQYF.

V is TRBV4-2 and J is TRBJ2-1; TRBD2 might be the D (6 bases). Trimming cost V 6 bases and J 0 bases, with 12 bases left between them. CDR1 is LGHNA and CDR2 is YNFKEQ in the germline V gene. This CDR3 comprises 15 residues. CDR3 nucleotide sequence: TGTGCCAGCAGTCTTAGCGGTAGCTCCTACAATGAGCAGTTCTTC. It specifies CASSLSGSSYNEQFF.

V usage is TRBV19 and J usage is TRBJ1-1; no clear D gene. The germline CDR1 and CDR2 sequences are LNHDA and SQIVND (reference sequence). The CDR3 has 12 amino acids. The ends were cut back, 7 bases at V and 6 bases at J, with 12 bases in the middle. CDR3 in amino acids: CASKGRESEAFF. Here the CDR3 DNA reads TGTGCCAGTAAAGGTCGGGAATCTGAAGCTTTCTTT.

V usage is TRBV30 and J usage is TRBJ1-2; 10 nucleotides match TRBD1. Trimming removed 5 bases from V and 7 bases from J; junction bases left unmatched: 4. Germline CDR1 and CDR2: GTSNPN and SVGIG (reference sequence). The CDR3 totals 12 residues. CDR3 amino acids: CAWDRGQGGYTF. In DNA form, the CDR3 reads TGTGCCTGGGACAGGGGGCAGGGTGGCTACACCTTC.

The chain employs TRBV6-5 and TRBJ1-2; D not certain. The germline gives CDR1 MNHEY, CDR2 SVGAGI. This CDR3 is 11 amino acids long. V dropped 6 bases and J dropped 7 bases, with 9 bases sitting between them. In nucleotides, the CDR3 is TGTGCCAGCAGGCCCGGGATTGGCTACACCTTC. This encodes CASRPGIGYTF.

In this sample, this clone turned up once. The chain joins TRBV4-1 to TRBJ1-5; 7 nucleotides agree with TRBD1. Germline loops: CDR1 MGHRA, CDR2 YSYEKL. V was clipped by 1 base and J by 5 bases; unmatched bases: 5. CDR3 length: 15 amino acids. In nucleotides, the CDR3 is TGCGCCAGCAGCCAAGCCACCCAGGGGGATCAGCCCCAGCATTTT. As protein: CASSQATQGDQPQHF.

This clone showed up just a few times. The genes are TRBV27 and TRBJ1-4, with TRBD1 matching over 9 bases. This CDR3 contains 15 residues. Germline CDR1 reads MNHEY; CDR2 reads SMNVEV (reference sequence). J lost 5 bases, V lost 4 bases, and 5 bases had no gene match. CDR3 in amino acids: CASSSLQGANEKLFF. The CDR3 nucleotides read TGTGCCAGCAGTTCCTTACAGGGGGCAAATGAAAAACTGTTTTTT.

The chain uses TRBV4-2 and TRBJ2-7; 9 bases agree with TRBD1. This CDR3 is built from 18 residues. V shed 3 bases, J shed 1 base, and the junction held 13 bases outside the gene matches. Looked up from germline, CDR1 is LGHNA and CDR2 is YNFKEQ. CDR3 DNA sequence: TGTGCCAGCAGCCAGGCAGCGACAGGGACAGGGTGGTCCTACGAGCAGTACTTC. Its translation: CASSQAATGTGWSYEQYF.

This clone appeared a single time. The V gene is TRBV11-2, the J gene TRBJ1-6; 7 nucleotides match TRBD1. With V trimmed by 6 bases and J by 7 bases, 6 bases remained unmatched. Germline V gene data show CDR1 as SGHAT and CDR2 as FQNNGV. This CDR3 is built from 14 residues. The CDR3 is CASRRQGLNSPLHF. Written as DNA, the CDR3 is TGTGCCAGCAGAAGACAGGGTTTAAATTCACCCCTCCACTTT.

J is TRBJ1-5 and V is TRBV9; D is uncertain. Germline assignment: CDR1 SGDLS and CDR2 YYNGEE. CDR3 size: 14 residues. The V end lost 2 bases, the J end lost 5 bases, and 11 bases lay between the germline ends. CDR3 DNA: TGTGCCAGCAGCGTTACTCAAGCGGATCAGCCCCAGCATTTT. Translating gives CASSVTQADQPQHF.

The chain joins TRBV7-2 to TRBJ2-4, with D uncertain. The V gene lost 1 base and the J gene lost 0 bases, with 13 bases spanning the gap. The germline V gene has CDR1 SGHTA and CDR2 FQGNSA. The CDR3 is made up of 17 amino acids. The CDR3 sequence: CASSLGLDILAKNIQYF. In DNA form, the CDR3 reads TGTGCCAGCAGCTTAGGCCTTGATATACTAGCCAAAAACATTCAGTACTTC. Full variable domain (missing parts from reference TRBV7-2 and TRBJ2-4): GAGVSQSPSNKVTEKGKDVELRCDPISGHTALYWYRQSLGQGLEFLIYFQGNSAPDKSGLPSDRFSAERTGGSVSTLTIQRTQQEDSAVYLCASSLGLDILAKNIQYFGAGTRLSVL.

The chain is built from TRBV6-5 and TRBJ1-4; 7 bases are a match to TRBD1. This CDR3 region has 15 residues. Germline CDR1 reads MNHEY; CDR2 reads SVGAGI. Trimming cost V 6 bases and J 5 bases; bases outside gene matches: 9. The CDR3 DNA sequence: TGTGCCAGCAGCGATCTGGACAGGAGAAATGAAAAACTGTTTTTT. It is translated as CASSDLDRRNEKLFF.

The gene calls are TRBV2 and TRBJ2-5, with TRBD1 as a possible D gene (6 bases). In germline, CDR1 is SNHLY, CDR2 FYNNEI. The CDR3 covers 14 residues. Trimming left V 3 bases short and J 6 bases short, with 14 bases between. CDR3 region: CASSDRGPPKTQYF. DNA for the CDR3: TGTGCCAGCAGTGACAGGGGCCCCCCCAAGACCCAGTACTTC. Using reference TRBV2 and TRBJ2-5 for the parts outside the CDR3, the full variable domain is EPEVTQTPSHQVTQMGQEVILRCVPISNHLYFYWYRQILGQKVEFLVSFYNNEISEKSEIFDDQFSVERPDGSNFTLKIRSTKLEDSAMYFCASSDRGPPKTQYFGPGTRLLVL.

This clone was recorded once. The chain links TRBV5-1 to TRBJ2-5, with 9 bases that match TRBD1. Per germline, CDR1 SGHRS and CDR2 YFSETQ. The J segment lost 5 bases and the V segment lost 5 bases, leaving 4 bases of the junction unmatched. This CDR3 spans 13 amino acids. The CDR3 region has the DNA TGCGCCAGCAGTTCCGGGACAGGGGAGACCCAGTACTTC. Its protein product is CASSSGTGETQYF. Complete variable domain (other parts from reference TRBV5-1 and TRBJ2-5): KAGVTQTPRYLIKTRGQQVTLSCSPISGHRSVSWYQQTPGQGLQFLFEYFSETQRNKGNFPGRFSGRQFSNSRSEMNVSTLELGDSALYLCASSSGTGETQYFGPGTRLLVL.

The chain joins TRBV14 to TRBJ1-6, with D hard to call. CDR3 length equals 17 residues. Trimming took off 1 base at V and 7 bases at J, with 17 bases between the two ends. Germline CDR1 SGHDN, CDR2 FVKESK. CDR3 bases: TGTGCCAGCAGCCAAGCCATCGGGGTCGCTGACAATTCACCCCTCCACTTT. This gives the protein CASSQAIGVADNSPLHF.

This chain uses TRBV18 with TRBJ2-7, with D maybe TRBD1 (6 bases). In germline, CDR1 is KGHSH, CDR2 LQKENI. The CDR3 consists of 14 residues. V lost 3 bases and J lost 3, with 12 bases in between. The CDR3 region has the DNA TGTGCCAGCTCACCCGGGCAGGGGCACTACGAGCAGTACTTC. It is translated as CASSPGQGHYEQYF.

V is TRBV5-4 and J is TRBJ1-4, with a possible D match to TRBD1 (5 bases). Per the germline V gene, CDR1 is SGHNT and CDR2 is YYREEE (reference sequence). The CDR3 totals 15 residues. Trimming shortened V by 4 bases and J by 5 bases, and 15 bases separated the two germline ends. The CDR3: CASSPGRPGNEKLFF. The CDR3 DNA follows: TGTGCCAGCAGCCCCGGACGGCCAGGGAATGAAAAACTGTTTTTT.

The chain has TRBV5-6 and TRBJ2-5, with D maybe TRBD1 (6 bases). There are 14 residues in the CDR3. The germline gives CDR1 SGHDT, CDR2 YYEEEE. Trimming took 4 bases from V and 3 from J, leaving 13 bases between them. The CDR3 nucleotides read TGTGCCAGCAGCCGGACAGTACCAAAAGAGACCCAGTACTTC. It specifies CASSRTVPKETQYF.

This chain uses TRBV18 with TRBJ1-2, with no clear D. This CDR3 contains 14 residues. Trimming took 0 bases from V and 2 from J, leaving 7 bases between them. Germline V gene data show CDR1 as KGHSH and CDR2 as LQKENI. CDR3: CASSPPNRNYGYTF. CDR3 DNA sequence: TGTGCCAGCTCACCACCGAACAGAAACTATGGCTACACCTTC.

The V and J genes are TRBV5-4 and TRBJ1-2, with TRBD1 matching over 7 bases. V was clipped by 4 bases and J by 0 bases; unmatched bases: 3. CDR1 and CDR2 (germline): SGHNT, YYREEE (reference sequence). The CDR3 has 14 amino acids. The CDR3 region is CASSIDRANYGYTF. The CDR3 DNA is TGTGCCAGCAGCATAGACAGGGCTAACTATGGCTACACCTTC.

The V gene is TRBV3-1 (or the pseudogene TRBV3-2), the J gene TRBJ2-7; D possibly corresponds to TRBD2 (6 bases). Germline lookup yields CDR1 LGHDT and CDR2 YNNKEL (reference sequence). CDR3 length: 16 amino acids. The V and J ends lost 0 bases and 1 base respectively, with 13 bases between them. The CDR3 reads CASSQDRASDSYEQYF. CDR3 DNA sequence: TGTGCCAGCAGCCAAGATCGGGCTAGCGATTCCTACGAGCAGTACTTC.

The chain recombines TRBV18 with TRBJ2-1, with D perhaps matching TRBD1 (6 bases). Germline-derived CDR1 and CDR2 are KGHSH and LQKENI. Trimming stripped 4 bases from V and 0 bases from J, with 19 bases between. There are 18 residues in the CDR3. This CDR3 is CASSLQRTASSSYNEQFF. Written as DNA, the CDR3 is TGTGCCAGCTCACTTCAACGGACAGCCTCAAGCTCCTACAATGAGCAGTTCTTC. Variable domain in full (rest from reference TRBV18 and TRBJ2-1): NAGVMQNPRHLVRRRGQEARLRCSPMKGHSHVYWYRQLPEEGLKFMVYLQKENIIDESGMPKERFSAEFPKEGPSILRIQQVVRGDSAAYFCASSLQRTASSSYNEQFFGPGTRLTVL.

This clone has only one observation. V gene TRBV4-3 combines with J gene TRBJ1-2; D is perhaps TRBD1 (5 bases). This CDR3 region has 14 residues. In germline, CDR1 is LGHNA, CDR2 YSLEER. V was cut by 3 bases and J by 4 bases, with 12 bases left in between. The CDR3 DNA sequence: TGCGCCAGCAGCCAGCCAGGGAACCCCTATGGCTACACCTTC. Translated, it gives CASSQPGNPYGYTF.